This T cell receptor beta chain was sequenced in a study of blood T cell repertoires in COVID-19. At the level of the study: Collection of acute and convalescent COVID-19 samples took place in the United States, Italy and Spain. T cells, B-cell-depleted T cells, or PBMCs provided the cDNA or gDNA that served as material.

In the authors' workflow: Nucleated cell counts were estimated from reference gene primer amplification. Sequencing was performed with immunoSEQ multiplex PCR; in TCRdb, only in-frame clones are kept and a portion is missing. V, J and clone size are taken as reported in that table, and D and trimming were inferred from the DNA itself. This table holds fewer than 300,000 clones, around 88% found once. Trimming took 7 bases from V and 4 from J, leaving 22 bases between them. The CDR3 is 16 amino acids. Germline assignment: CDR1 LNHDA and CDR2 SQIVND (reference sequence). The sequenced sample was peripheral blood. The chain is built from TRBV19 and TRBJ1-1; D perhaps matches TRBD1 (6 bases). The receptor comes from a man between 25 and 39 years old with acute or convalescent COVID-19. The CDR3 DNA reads TGTGCCAGTACCCGGCCAGGGGCCGCCAGTAGCACTGAAGCTTTCTTT. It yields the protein CASTRPGAASSTEAFF. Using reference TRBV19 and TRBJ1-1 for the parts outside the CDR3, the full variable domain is DGGITQSPKYLFRKEGQNVTLSCEQNLNHDAMYWYRQDPGQGLRLIYYSQIVNDFQKGDIAEGYSVSREKKESFPLTVTSAQKNPTAFYLCASTRPGAASSTEAFFGQGTRLTVV.